This T cell receptor beta chain appears in the sequencing data of a study of cytomegalovirus exposure and HLA in healthy donors. The repertoire was sequenced with immunoSEQ multiplex PCR; TCRdb's copy has only in-frame clones and lacks some. Of about 84,000 clones in the sample, roughly 93% were seen once. This clonotype was obtained from a man between 25 and 39 years old in good health and CMV-seronegative. Sequencing was done on a sample of PBMCs.

CDR3 protein: CASSIAGLNTEAFF. The CDR3 DNA is TGCGCCAGCAGCATTGCGGGTTTGAACACTGAAGCTTTCTTT. The chain has TRBV5-1 and TRBJ1-1, with unresolved D. This CDR3 is 14 amino acids long. Germline-derived CDR1 and CDR2 are SGHRS and YFSETQ. Trimming took off 4 bases at V and 0 bases at J, with 10 bases between the two ends.